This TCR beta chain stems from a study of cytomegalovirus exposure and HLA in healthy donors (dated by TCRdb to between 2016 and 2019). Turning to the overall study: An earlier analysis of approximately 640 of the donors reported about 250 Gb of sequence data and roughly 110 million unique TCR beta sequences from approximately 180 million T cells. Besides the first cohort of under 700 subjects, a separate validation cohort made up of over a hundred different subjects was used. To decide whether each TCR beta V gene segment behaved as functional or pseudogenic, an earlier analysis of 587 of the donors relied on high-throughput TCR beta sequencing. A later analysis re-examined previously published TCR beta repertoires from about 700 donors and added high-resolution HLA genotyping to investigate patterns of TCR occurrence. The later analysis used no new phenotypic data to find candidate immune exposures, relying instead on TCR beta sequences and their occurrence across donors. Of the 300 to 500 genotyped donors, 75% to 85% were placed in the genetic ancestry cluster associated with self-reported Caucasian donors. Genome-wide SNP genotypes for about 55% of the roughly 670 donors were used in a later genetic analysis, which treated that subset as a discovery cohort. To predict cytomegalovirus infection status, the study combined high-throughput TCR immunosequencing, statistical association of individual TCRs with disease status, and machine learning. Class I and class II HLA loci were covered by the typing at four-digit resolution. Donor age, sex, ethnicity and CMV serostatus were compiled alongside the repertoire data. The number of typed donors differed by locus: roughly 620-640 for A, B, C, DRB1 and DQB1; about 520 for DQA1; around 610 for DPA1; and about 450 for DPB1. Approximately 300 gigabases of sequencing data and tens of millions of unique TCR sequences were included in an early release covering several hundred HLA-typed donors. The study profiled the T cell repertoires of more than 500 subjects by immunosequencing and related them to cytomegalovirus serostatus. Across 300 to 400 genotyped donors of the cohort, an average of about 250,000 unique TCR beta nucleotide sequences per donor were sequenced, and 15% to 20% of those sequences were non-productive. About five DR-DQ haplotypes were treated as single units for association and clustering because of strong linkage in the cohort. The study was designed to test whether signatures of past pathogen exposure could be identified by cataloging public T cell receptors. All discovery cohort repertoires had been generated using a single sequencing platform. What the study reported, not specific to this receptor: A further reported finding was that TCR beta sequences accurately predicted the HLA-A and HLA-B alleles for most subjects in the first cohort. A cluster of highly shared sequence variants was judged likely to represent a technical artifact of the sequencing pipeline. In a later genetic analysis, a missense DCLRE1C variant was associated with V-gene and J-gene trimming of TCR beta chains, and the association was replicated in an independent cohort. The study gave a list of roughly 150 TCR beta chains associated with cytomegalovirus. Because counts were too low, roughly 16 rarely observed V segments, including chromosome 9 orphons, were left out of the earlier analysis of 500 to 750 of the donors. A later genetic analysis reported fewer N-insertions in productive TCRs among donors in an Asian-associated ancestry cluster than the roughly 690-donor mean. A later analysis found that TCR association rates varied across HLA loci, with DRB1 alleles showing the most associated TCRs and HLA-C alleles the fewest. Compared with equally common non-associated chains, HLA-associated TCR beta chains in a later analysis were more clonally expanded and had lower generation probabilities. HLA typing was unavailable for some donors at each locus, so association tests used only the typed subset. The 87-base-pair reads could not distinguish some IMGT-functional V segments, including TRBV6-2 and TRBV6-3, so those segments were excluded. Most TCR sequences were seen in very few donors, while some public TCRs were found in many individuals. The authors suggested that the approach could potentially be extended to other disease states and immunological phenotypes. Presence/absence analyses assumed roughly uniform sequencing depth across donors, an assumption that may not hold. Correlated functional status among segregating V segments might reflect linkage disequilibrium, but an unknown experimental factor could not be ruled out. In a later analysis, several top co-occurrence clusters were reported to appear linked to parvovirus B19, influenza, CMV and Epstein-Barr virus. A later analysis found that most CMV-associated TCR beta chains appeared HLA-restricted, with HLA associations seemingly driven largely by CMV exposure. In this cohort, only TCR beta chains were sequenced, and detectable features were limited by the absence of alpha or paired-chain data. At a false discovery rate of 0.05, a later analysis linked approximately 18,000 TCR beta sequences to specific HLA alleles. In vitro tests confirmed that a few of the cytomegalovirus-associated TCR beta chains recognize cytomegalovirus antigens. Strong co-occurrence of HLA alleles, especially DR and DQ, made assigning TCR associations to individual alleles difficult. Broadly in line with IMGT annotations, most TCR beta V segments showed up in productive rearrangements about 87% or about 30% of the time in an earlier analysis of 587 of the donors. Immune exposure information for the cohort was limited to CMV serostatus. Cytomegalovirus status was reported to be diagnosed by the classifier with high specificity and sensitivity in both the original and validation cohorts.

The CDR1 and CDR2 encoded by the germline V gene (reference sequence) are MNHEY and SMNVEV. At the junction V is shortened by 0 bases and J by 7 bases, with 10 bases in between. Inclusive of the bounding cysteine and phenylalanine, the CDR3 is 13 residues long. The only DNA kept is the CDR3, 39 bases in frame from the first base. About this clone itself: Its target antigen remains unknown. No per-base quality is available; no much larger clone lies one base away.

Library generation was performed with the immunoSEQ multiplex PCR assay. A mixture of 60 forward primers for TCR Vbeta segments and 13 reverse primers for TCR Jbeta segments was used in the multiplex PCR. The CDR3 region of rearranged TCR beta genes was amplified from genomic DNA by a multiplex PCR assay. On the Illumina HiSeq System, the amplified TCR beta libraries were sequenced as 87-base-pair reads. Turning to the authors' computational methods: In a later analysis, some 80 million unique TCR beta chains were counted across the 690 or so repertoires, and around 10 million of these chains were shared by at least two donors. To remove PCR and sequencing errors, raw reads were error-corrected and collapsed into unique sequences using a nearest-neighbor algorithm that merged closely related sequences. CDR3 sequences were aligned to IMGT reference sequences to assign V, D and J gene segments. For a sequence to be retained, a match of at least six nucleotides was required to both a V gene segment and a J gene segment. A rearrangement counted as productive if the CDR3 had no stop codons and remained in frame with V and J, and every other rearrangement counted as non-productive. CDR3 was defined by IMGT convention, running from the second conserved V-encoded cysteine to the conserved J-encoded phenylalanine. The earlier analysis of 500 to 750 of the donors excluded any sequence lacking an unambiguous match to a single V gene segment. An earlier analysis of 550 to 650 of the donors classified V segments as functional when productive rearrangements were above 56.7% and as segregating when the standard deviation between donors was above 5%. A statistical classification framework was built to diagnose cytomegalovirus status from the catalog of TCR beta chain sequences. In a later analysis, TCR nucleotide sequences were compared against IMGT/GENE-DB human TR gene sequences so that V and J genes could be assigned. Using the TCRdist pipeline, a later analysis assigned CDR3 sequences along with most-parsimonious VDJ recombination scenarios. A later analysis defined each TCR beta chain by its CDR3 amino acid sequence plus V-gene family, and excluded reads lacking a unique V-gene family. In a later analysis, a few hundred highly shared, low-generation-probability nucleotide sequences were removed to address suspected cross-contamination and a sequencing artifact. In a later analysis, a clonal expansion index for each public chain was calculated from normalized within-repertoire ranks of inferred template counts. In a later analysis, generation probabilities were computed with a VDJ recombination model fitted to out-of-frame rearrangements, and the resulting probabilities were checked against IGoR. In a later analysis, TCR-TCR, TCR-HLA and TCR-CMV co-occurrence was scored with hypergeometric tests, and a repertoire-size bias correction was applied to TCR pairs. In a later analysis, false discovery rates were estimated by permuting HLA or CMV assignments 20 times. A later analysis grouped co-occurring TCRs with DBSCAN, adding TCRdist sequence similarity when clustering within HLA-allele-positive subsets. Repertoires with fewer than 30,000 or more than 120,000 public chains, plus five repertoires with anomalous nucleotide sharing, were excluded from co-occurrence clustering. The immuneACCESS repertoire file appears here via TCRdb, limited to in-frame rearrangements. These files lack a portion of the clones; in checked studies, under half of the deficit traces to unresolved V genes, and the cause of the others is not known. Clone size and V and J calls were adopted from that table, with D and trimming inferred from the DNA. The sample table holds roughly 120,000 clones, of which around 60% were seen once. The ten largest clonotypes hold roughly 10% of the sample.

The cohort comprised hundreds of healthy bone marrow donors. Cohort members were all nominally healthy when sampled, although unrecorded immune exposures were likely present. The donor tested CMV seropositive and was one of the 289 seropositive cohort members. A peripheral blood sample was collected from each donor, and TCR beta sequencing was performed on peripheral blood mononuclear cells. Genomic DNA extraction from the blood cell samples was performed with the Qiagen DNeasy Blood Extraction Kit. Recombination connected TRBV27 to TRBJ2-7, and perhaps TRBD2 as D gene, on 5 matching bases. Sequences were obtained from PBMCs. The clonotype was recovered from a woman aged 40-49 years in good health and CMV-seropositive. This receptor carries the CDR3 CASSLSRAGEQYF. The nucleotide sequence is TGTGCCAGCAGTTTATCGAGGGCCGGGGAGCAGTACTTC.